This is a list of T cell receptor beta chains from one sample in a study of cytomegalovirus exposure and HLA in healthy donors. The method was immunoSEQ multiplex PCR; TCRdb's version includes in-frame clones alone and lacks a portion of them. This sample yields around 250,000 clones, of which about 80% are seen a single time; about 8% belongs to the top ten. The sample consisted of PBMCs. The receptors were gathered from a woman between 55 and 75 years old in good health and CMV-seropositive. Each CDR3 is given with its conserved first and last residue. The order of the fields is V gene, J gene, D gene, clone size, CDR3 protein, CDR3 DNA. A D gene is named only where the DNA matches it firmly. Size values are once, few and many counts, or a class for expanded clones, and some rows have none.

V: TRBV5-1; J: TRBJ1-2; D: TRBD1; size: NA; CDR3: CASSFSDRGKYGYTF; DNA: TGCGCCAGCAGCTTCTCAGACAGGGGCAAGTATGGCTACACCTTC
V: TRBV27; J: TRBJ1-1; D: NA; size: NA; CDR3: CASSPETGNTEAFF; DNA: TGTGCCAGCAGTCCCGAAACAGGGAACACTGAAGCTTTCTTT
V: TRBV7-9; J: TRBJ2-1; D: TRBD2; size: few; CDR3: CASSSRVGGRAFGVQFF; DNA: TGTGCCAGCAGCTCCCGCGTTGGCGGGAGGGCCTTTGGGGTGCAGTTCTTC
V: TRBV4-1; J: TRBJ2-3; D: TRBD2; size: once; CDR3: CASSQPSGAGGPRDTQYF; DNA: TGCGCCAGCAGCCAACCGAGCGGAGCGGGAGGGCCGCGGGATACGCAGTATTTT
V: TRBV5-4; J: TRBJ2-1; D: NA; size: NA; CDR3: CASSSGFVANEQFF; DNA: TGTGCCAGCAGCTCGGGATTCGTAGCGAATGAGCAGTTCTTC
V: TRBV19; J: TRBJ1-1; D: NA; size: NA; CDR3: CASARSAGTEAFF; DNA: TGTGCCAGTGCCCGCTCAGCGGGGACTGAAGCTTTCTTT
V: TRBV28; J: TRBJ1-1; D: NA; size: NA; CDR3: CASSLRGGWTEAFF; DNA: TGTGCCAGCAGTTTACGGGGGGGCTGGACTGAAGCTTTCTTT
V: TRBV6-5; J: TRBJ2-4; D: NA; size: NA; CDR3: CASKGQGLANIQYF; DNA: TGTGCCAGCAAAGGTCAGGGGTTGGCAAACATTCAGTACTTC
V: TRBV29-1; J: TRBJ1-2; D: NA; size: NA; CDR3: CSVEGARRGYTF; DNA: TGCAGCGTTGAAGGGGCCCGTCGTGGCTACACCTTC
V: TRBV2; J: TRBJ1-1; D: NA; size: few; CDR3: CASRWEARTEAFF; DNA: TGTGCCAGCAGATGGGAGGCCCGAACTGAAGCTTTCTTT
V: TRBV2; J: TRBJ2-1; D: NA; size: NA; CDR3: CASSGTTSSYNEQFF; DNA: TGTGCCAGCAGTGGGACAACCTCCTCCTACAATGAGCAGTTCTTC
V: TRBV5-1; J: TRBJ2-7; D: TRBD1; size: NA; CDR3: CASSIHSGTVFYEQYF; DNA: TGCGCCAGCAGCATACACTCCGGGACAGTTTTCTACGAGCAGTACTTC
V: TRBV2; J: TRBJ2-1; D: NA; size: NA; CDR3: CASISGNHREQFF; DNA: TGTGCCAGCATTAGCGGTAACCATCGTGAGCAGTTCTTC
V: TRBV10-3; J: TRBJ2-4; D: NA; size: NA; CDR3: CAAQGRDKNIQYF; DNA: TGTGCCGCACAGGGAAGGGACAAAAACATTCAGTACTTC
V: TRBV2; J: TRBJ1-1; D: TRBD1; size: NA; CDR3: CASRTTGEAEAFF; DNA: TGTGCCAGCAGGACTACAGGGGAGGCTGAAGCTTTCTTT
V: TRBV5-1; J: TRBJ2-5; D: TRBD2; size: NA; CDR3: CASRLSPTSGSLQETQYF; DNA: TGCGCCAGCAGACTCTCCCCTACTAGCGGGAGCCTTCAAGAGACCCAGTACTTC
V: TRBV5-1; J: TRBJ1-3; D: NA; size: few; CDR3: CASSATPTGPGGNTIYF; DNA: TGCGCCAGCAGCGCTACCCCTACAGGACCTGGAGGAAACACCATATATTTT
V: TRBV4-1; J: TRBJ1-1; D: TRBD1; size: NA; CDR3: CASSPLGQRNTEAFF; DNA: TGCGCCAGCAGCCCACTGGGACAGAGGAACACTGAAGCTTTCTTT